These 4 T cell receptor beta chains were all obtained from the same sample, sequenced in a study of response to subunit inactivated influenza vaccine. TCRdb itself ran the RT-PCR reads through MiXCR, one entry per CDR3 protein. The table has over 800,000 distinct CDR3 sequences, approximately 22% seen once; the top ten hold roughly 10%. Sequencing used PBMCs from blood, obtained about 5 days after vaccination. These receptors were taken from a man aged 50-59 years who received an inactivated influenza vaccine.

The chain links TRBV9 to TRBJ2-5, with TRBD2 matching over 11 bases. This CDR3 contains 17 residues. The V and J ends lost 1 base and 4 bases, in that order; junction bases with no gene match: 9. Germline-derived CDR1 and CDR2 are SGDLS and YYNGEE. The CDR3 DNA reads TGTGCCAGCAGCGTAACTAGCGGGAGCGTTGGGGGAGAGACCCAGTACTTC. It is translated as CASSVTSGSVGGETQYF.

The chain uses TRBV7-2 and TRBJ2-7; no clear D gene. The germline V and J ends were trimmed by 2 bases and 6 bases, with 8 bases remaining between them. Per germline, CDR1 SGHTA and CDR2 FQGNSA. There are 12 residues in the CDR3. The CDR3 DNA reads TGTGCCAGCAGCTTAATGTGGCTCGAGCAGTACTTC. It translates to CASSLMWLEQYF.

This clonotype was observed a few times. V usage is TRBV29-1 and J usage is TRBJ2-7; maybe TRBD1 (6 bases). V gave up 6 bases and J gave up 2 bases, with 11 bases separating them. Looked up from germline, CDR1 is SQVTM and CDR2 is ANQGSEA. This CDR3 is 12 amino acids long. CDR3 residues: CSVSQGTYEQYF. CDR3 sequence (DNA): TGCAGCGTAAGCCAGGGGACCTACGAGCAGTACTTC.

The chain carries TRBV12-3 or TRBV12-4 and TRBJ1-5; D remains ambiguous. V was pared by 4 bases and J by 4 bases, with 17 bases between. The CDR3 contains 16 residues. In nucleotides, the CDR3 is TGTGCCAGCAGTTCCAGATCCCTGGAGGGAAATCAGCCCCAGCATTTT. This sequence encodes CASSSRSLEGNQPQHF.